This TCR beta chain came from a study of T cell repertoires in cytomegalovirus infection. Study background: Alongside well-studied HLA-B-restricted CMV epitopes, recently identified HLA-C-restricted CMV epitopes were also used. Both CMV infection and a matching HLA type were indicated by public TCR beta signatures.

MiXCR, applied by TCRdb to the reads, yields one record per CDR3 protein. The data show roughly 990,000 distinct CDR3 sequences, roughly 31% seen once. A few counts support this clonotype. Its antigen is currently unknown. CDR1 and CDR2 (germline): LNHDA, SQIVND (reference sequence). The length of the CDR3 is 14 residues. Trimming cost V 7 bases and J 1 base; bases outside gene matches: 6. The chain combines TRBV19 with TRBJ1-1, with 7 bases lining up with TRBD1. Sequenced material: cultured CD8+ T cells from PBMCs, taken from culture after CMV antigen stimulation. This receptor was obtained from a human donor in good health (CMV status not recorded). Some clones in this sample may be carry-over from other donors' samples. As DNA, the CDR3 is TGTGCCAGTACCCCGGGACAGACGAACACTGAAGCTTTCTTT. The encoded protein is CASTPGQTNTEAFF. The entire variable domain, with the rest obtained from reference TRBV19 and TRBJ1-1, is as follows: DGGITQSPKYLFRKEGQNVTLSCEQNLNHDAMYWYRQDPGQGLRLIYYSQIVNDFQKGDIAEGYSVSREKKESFPLTVTSAQKNPTAFYLCASTPGQTNTEAFFGQGTRLTVV.